What follows are 18 T cell receptor beta chains derived from one specimen sequenced in a study of T cell responses to AZD1222 COVID-19 vaccine. Here immunoSEQ multiplex PCR was the method, and the copy in TCRdb shows in-frame clones only, minus some. Among 150,000 to 200,000 clones, roughly 87% were seen once, and the ten largest hold 2.6%. The source material was peripheral blood, sampled on day 0 of AZD1222 vaccination. Source of these receptors: an adult in good health.

The chain joins TRBV7-2 to TRBJ2-7; D call uncertain. There are 13 residues in the CDR3. V was pared by 1 base and J by 6 bases, with 10 bases between. Germline-derived CDR1 and CDR2 are SGHTA and FQGNSA. The CDR3 here is CASSLVVRAEQYF. CDR3 nucleotides: TGTGCCAGCAGCTTAGTGGTGCGTGCCGAGCAGTACTTC.

This chain joins TRBV2 and TRBJ2-2; 7 nucleotides match TRBD1. Germline-derived CDR1 and CDR2 are SNHLY and FYNNEI. After removal of 6 bases from V and 6 bases from J, the junction contained 10 bases not matched to a gene. The CDR3 consists of 15 residues. CDR3 amino acids: CASSDRDGFAGELFF. Written as DNA, the CDR3 is TGTGCCAGCAGCGACAGGGATGGGTTCGCCGGGGAGCTGTTTTTT. The entire variable domain, with the rest obtained from reference TRBV2 and TRBJ2-2, is as follows: EPEVTQTPSHQVTQMGQEVILRCVPISNHLYFYWYRQILGQKVEFLVSFYNNEISEKSEIFDDQFSVERPDGSNFTLKIRSTKLEDSAMYFCASSDRDGFAGELFFGEGSRLTVL.

V gene TRBV27 combines with J gene TRBJ1-1, with D possibly being TRBD1 (5 bases). The CDR3 covers 17 residues. The ends were cut back, 4 bases at V and 3 bases at J, with 21 bases in the middle. The germline CDR1 and CDR2 sequences are MNHEY and SMNVEV (reference sequence). CDR3 DNA sequence: TGTGCCAGCAGTTCCCCTTTTCAGGGTGGGAGGCACACTGAAGCTTTCTTT. Protein: CASSSPFQGGRHTEAFF.

V gene TRBV27 combines with J gene TRBJ2-7; 9 bases line up with TRBD2. The germline V gene has CDR1 MNHEY and CDR2 SMNVEV (reference sequence). V trimming: 5 bases; J trimming: 2 bases; junction bases outside the gene matches: 13. The CDR3 is made up of 17 amino acids. CDR3 residues: CASSPLASGILAYEQYF. The CDR3 DNA is TGTGCCAGCAGTCCCTTAGCTAGCGGGATACTTGCCTACGAGCAGTACTTC.

This chain connects TRBV27 to TRBJ2-5, with no clear D. The CDR3 contains 14 residues. Germline V gene data show CDR1 as MNHEY and CDR2 as SMNVEV (reference sequence). Deletions cut 2 bases from V and 5 bases from J, with 12 bases between. This CDR3 is CASSLLGVGETQYF. The CDR3, as DNA: TGTGCCAGCAGTTTACTTGGGGTAGGGGAGACCCAGTACTTC.

The chain carries TRBV25-1 and TRBJ2-7; 12 nucleotides agree with TRBD2. Germline trimming cut 4 bases from V and 5 bases from J; bases unmatched to any gene: 15. The germline CDR1 and CDR2 sequences are MGHDK and SYGVNS. This CDR3 spans 18 amino acids. CDR3 amino acids: CASSGKGPLAGGPDEQYF. CDR3 bases: TGTGCCAGCAGTGGCAAGGGGCCACTAGCGGGAGGCCCCGACGAGCAGTACTTC.

The gene calls are TRBV5-1 and TRBJ1-1, with 8 bases identical to TRBD1. V dropped 3 bases and J dropped 4; count of bases not matched to a gene: 8. CDR3 length: 15 residues. The germline V gene encodes CDR1 SGHRS and CDR2 YFSETQ. In nucleotides, the CDR3 is TGCGCCAGCAGCTATGATCAGGGGGCGGGCACTGAAGCTTTCTTT. Translating it yields CASSYDQGAGTEAFF.

The chain joins TRBV7-6 to TRBJ1-1; maybe TRBD1 (6 bases). Germline V lookup: CDR1 SGHVS, CDR2 FNYEAQ. The ends were cut back, 10 bases at V and 8 bases at J, with 11 bases in the middle. This CDR3 contains 10 residues. CDR3 region: CATRGQEAFF. The CDR3 bases are TGTGCCACCCGGGGGCAAGAAGCTTTCTTT.

V usage is TRBV7-8 and J usage is TRBJ1-1; D perhaps matches TRBD1 (6 bases). Germline V lookup: CDR1 SGHVS, CDR2 FQNEAQ. This CDR3 spans 14 amino acids. The ends were cut back, 6 bases at V and 4 bases at J, with 15 bases in the middle. The CDR3 sequence is CASRRGGGRTEAFF. CDR3 nucleotides: TGTGCCAGCAGACGAGGGGGAGGGCGCACTGAAGCTTTCTTT.

The chain carries TRBV19 and TRBJ1-4; TRBD1 matches 9 bases. The V gene end was trimmed by 9 bases and the J gene end by 0 bases; junction bases not matched to a gene: 11. CDR3 length: 17 amino acids. Germline CDR1 LNHDA, CDR2 SQIVND (reference sequence). The CDR3 sequence: CASSGQGYIATNEKLFF. The CDR3 nucleotides are TGTGCCAGCTCGGGACAGGGATATATAGCAACTAATGAAAAACTGTTTTTT.

The genes are TRBV28 and TRBJ1-5; no reliable D call. CDR1 is MDHEN and CDR2 is SYDVKM in the germline V gene. The CDR3 extends over 10 amino acids. Trimming removed 8 bases from V and 6 bases from J, with 5 bases in between. This chain's CDR3 is CASGGQPQHF. CDR3 in DNA: TGTGCCAGCGGCGGTCAGCCCCAGCATTTT.

This chain links TRBV18 with TRBJ2-7; TRBD2 matches 13 bases. The CDR3 has 18 amino acids. Germline CDR1 reads KGHSH; CDR2 reads LQKENI. After removal of 4 bases from V and 1 base from J, the junction contained 10 bases not matched to a gene. CDR3 region: CASSLRTSGRAISYEQYF. For the CDR3, the DNA is TGTGCCAGCTCACTTCGGACTAGCGGGAGAGCCATTTCCTACGAGCAGTACTTC.

This clone was observed a few times. The chain has TRBV18 and TRBJ1-3, with D maybe TRBD1 (5 bases). Trimming pared 0 bases from V and 4 bases from J, leaving 16 bases between. This CDR3 spans 17 amino acids. Germline CDR1 KGHSH, CDR2 LQKENI. The CDR3 loop is CASSPPTRGVRGNTIYF. The CDR3, as DNA: TGTGCCAGCTCACCACCGACCCGGGGGGTTAGAGGAAACACCATATATTTT.

This clone was found once. V gene TRBV10-1 combines with J gene TRBJ2-7; the D is unclear. This CDR3 is 13 amino acids long. Deletions cut 10 bases from V and 3 bases from J, with 16 bases between. Germline V gives CDR1 WNHNN, CDR2 SYGVQD (reference sequence). The CDR3 region has the DNA TGCGCCACCCCGTTGCTTACAGTCTACGAGCAGTACTTC. Protein: CATPLLTVYEQYF.

This clone has a single count. The rearrangement joins TRBV5-1 to TRBJ2-2, with D possibly matching TRBD1 (5 bases). The CDR3 has 19 residues. Germline assignment: CDR1 SGHRS and CDR2 YFSETQ. V dropped 1 base and J dropped 0 bases, with 19 bases sitting between them. Here the CDR3 reads CASSLTGFFQGSNTGELFF. CDR3 bases: TGCGCCAGCAGCTTGACCGGTTTCTTCCAGGGTTCGAACACCGGGGAGCTGTTTTTT. Filled out from reference TRBV5-1 and TRBJ2-2, the complete variable domain reads KAGVTQTPRYLIKTRGQQVTLSCSPISGHRSVSWYQQTPGQGLQFLFEYFSETQRNKGNFPGRFSGRQFSNSRSEMNVSTLELGDSALYLCASSLTGFFQGSNTGELFFGEGSRLTVL.

In nucleotides, the CDR3 is TGCGCCAGCAGCTTGGGTTCATTGGGACGCCAAGAGACCCAGTACTTC. It encodes CASSLGSLGRQETQYF. The V and J genes are TRBV5-1 and TRBJ2-5; D is tentatively TRBD1 or TRBD2 (5 bases each). Trimming took off 0 bases at V and 1 base at J, with 13 bases between the two ends. The V gene's germline CDR1 is SGHRS and CDR2 YFSETQ. The CDR3 covers 16 residues.

The chain employs TRBV9 and TRBJ2-2, with D uncertain. Germline V lookup: CDR1 SGDLS, CDR2 YYNGEE. The CDR3 is 13 residues long. The ends were cut back, 0 bases at V and 3 bases at J, with 3 bases in the middle. The CDR3 region is CASSVVDTGELFF. The CDR3 DNA sequence: TGTGCCAGCAGCGTAGTGGACACCGGGGAGCTGTTTTTT.

This chain joins TRBV15 and TRBJ1-1; 7 bases fit TRBD1. The ends lost 9 bases at V and 5 bases at J; junction bases unmatched: 9. The CDR3 contains 13 residues. From germline, CDR1 is LNHNV and CDR2 YYDKDF (reference sequence). CDR3 in DNA: TGTGCCACAGAAGGGGGCGGCTCGACTGAAGCTTTCTTT. Amino acid sequence: CATEGGGSTEAFF.